The 30 T cell receptor beta chains presented below share a single source sample, sequenced in a study of T-cell reconstitution after alpha-beta-depleted transplantation in children. Unique molecular identifiers were used in preparing the TCRbeta library. TCRdb processed the PCR reads anew with MiXCR; each CDR3 protein has one entry. The table lists 150,000 to 250,000 distinct CDR3 sequences, roughly 6.3% of them singletons. The sequences come from PBMCs, collected before TCRalphabeta/CD19-depleted stem cell transplant. These receptors came from a girl under three years old with combined immunodeficiency, due to receive a stem cell transplant.

This clonotype appeared many times. The V call is TRBV24-1, the J call TRBJ2-5, with D hard to call. Trimming removed 1 base at V and 5 bases at J, with 4 bases between. The CDR3 contains 12 residues. Per the germline V gene, CDR1 is KGHDR and CDR2 is SFDVKD. CDR3 protein: CATSDFRETQYF. The CDR3 DNA is TGTGCCACCAGTGATTTCAGGGAGACCCAGTACTTC.

This clonotype has a count of ten or more. The genes are TRBV20-1 and TRBJ2-1, with TRBD2 matching over 12 bases. CDR3 length: 14 residues. V lost 5 bases to trimming and J lost 6 bases; unmatched junction nucleotides: 5. Germline CDR1 DFQATT, CDR2 SNEGSKA (reference sequence). As DNA, the CDR3 is TGCAGTGCTCAGACTAGCGGGAGTAGCAATGAGCAGTTCTTC. It encodes CSAQTSGSSNEQFF.

The table lists this clonotype with many counts. V gene TRBV9 combines with J gene TRBJ2-7, with 8 bases lining up with TRBD2. In germline, CDR1 is SGDLS, CDR2 YYNGEE. This CDR3 comprises 15 residues. V was clipped by 3 bases and J by 0 bases; unmatched bases: 5. The CDR3 sequence is CASSAEAGGSYEQYF. The DNA of the CDR3 is TGTGCCAGCAGCGCCGAGGCGGGGGGCTCCTACGAGCAGTACTTC.

This clonotype was found many times. This chain joins TRBV3-1 and TRBJ2-7, with D perhaps assigned TRBD1 or TRBD2 (7 bases each). The CDR3 has 15 residues. Germline lookup yields CDR1 LGHDT and CDR2 YNNKEL (reference sequence). V was cut by 7 bases and J by 5 bases, with 21 bases left in between. The CDR3 is CASTSSGGGSDEQYF. CDR3 nucleotide sequence: TGTGCCAGCACCTCGTCAGGGGGGGGATCGGACGAGCAGTACTTC.

In this sample, this clonotype turned up many times. The chain employs TRBV3-1 and TRBJ2-7; the match to TRBD1 covers 7 bases. The CDR3 is 14 amino acids. The V gene end was trimmed by 3 bases and the J gene end by 2 bases; junction bases not matched to a gene: 4. Germline CDR1 and CDR2: LGHDT and YNNKEL (reference sequence). CDR3 sequence (DNA): TGTGCCAGCAGCCACGGACAGGTAGCCTACGAGCAGTACTTC. Its translation: CASSHGQVAYEQYF.

This clonotype has at least ten counts. This chain joins TRBV7-2 and TRBJ2-3, with 8 bases lining up with TRBD1. The CDR3 length is 16 residues. The germline gives CDR1 SGHTA, CDR2 FQGNSA. V gave up 4 bases and J gave up 2 bases; unmatched junction bases: 8. The CDR3 DNA sequence: TGTGCCAGCAGCTCCTCGGGACAGGCCGACACAGATACGCAGTATTTT. This encodes CASSSSGQADTDTQYF.

This clonotype has at least ten counts. The chain joins TRBV20-1 to TRBJ2-5, with D uncertain. V was trimmed by 2 bases and J by 7 bases, leaving 17 bases between them. This CDR3 region has 14 residues. In germline, CDR1 is DFQATT, CDR2 SNEGSKA (reference sequence). CDR3 amino acids: CSARTLGRALTQYF. The CDR3 DNA sequence: TGCAGTGCTAGAACTCTCGGGCGAGCCCTGACCCAGTACTTC.

This clonotype was seen many times. The DNA of the CDR3 is TGTGCCAGCAGCTTAGGACTAGCCAGTTTTGAGCAGTTCTTC. Protein product: CASSLGLASFEQFF. This rearrangement joins TRBV5-6 to TRBJ2-1, with 8 positions matching TRBD2. Germline V CDR1 and CDR2: SGHDT, YYEEEE. CDR3 length: 14 amino acids. After removal of 2 bases from V and 9 bases from J, the junction contained 7 bases not matched to a gene.

This clonotype has at least ten counts. The rearrangement joins TRBV12-3 or TRBV12-4 to TRBJ1-1; 8 nucleotides agree with TRBD1. J gave up 5 bases and V 3 bases, and 5 bases lay outside the gene matches. The CDR3 is 14 amino acids. CDR3 coding DNA: TGTGCCAGCAGTTTCACAGGGGGGGGGACTGAAGCTTTCTTT. Amino acid sequence: CASSFTGGGTEAFF.

This clonotype has a count of ten or more. The chain combines TRBV20-1 with TRBJ1-1, with D unclear. The CDR3 has 10 residues. V lost 6 bases, J lost 8 bases, and 10 bases lay in between. Germline loops: CDR1 DFQATT, CDR2 SNEGSKA (reference sequence). The DNA for the CDR3 is TGCAGTGCGTTCGACTCCGAAGCTTTCTTT. Protein sequence: CSAFDSEAFF.

The chain joins TRBV2 to TRBJ1-1; 10 positions agree with TRBD1. This CDR3 comprises 18 residues. Germline V gene sequence: CDR1 SNHLY, CDR2 FYNNEI. CDR3 sequence reads: CTRSFPGQGKILNTEAFF. As DNA, the CDR3 is TGTACCCGCAGTTTCCCGGGACAGGGGAAAATTCTGAACACTGAAGCTTTCTTT.

A word on this clonotype: A much larger clone is a single base away; this may be a read error. The CDR3 end shows no conserved phenylalanine or tryptophan, and so a read error is likely. V usage is TRBV9 and J usage is TRBJ1-2; no clear D gene. Germline CDR1 and CDR2: SGDLS and YYNGEE. Trimming pared 3 bases from V and 0 bases from J, leaving 9 bases between. The CDR3 consists of 14 residues. CDR3 in amino acids: CASSGEKANYGYTY. As DNA, the CDR3 is TGTGCCAGCAGCGGAGAAAAAGCTAACTATGGCTACACCTAC.

This clonotype was observed a handful of times. The chain carries TRBV20-1 and TRBJ1-5; a possible D gene is TRBD1 (6 bases). Between the trimmed V and J ends, which lost 0 bases and 3 bases, there was a span of 18 bases. CDR3 size: 17 residues. CDR1 and CDR2 (germline): DFQATT, SNEGSKA (reference sequence). This CDR3 is CSARDLTRDRLNQPQHF. DNA for the CDR3: TGCAGTGCTAGAGATTTGACCCGCGACAGGCTCAATCAGCCCCAGCATTTT.

This clonotype was counted many times. V and J are TRBV3-1 and TRBJ2-7; D may be TRBD1 or TRBD2 (5 bases each). Looked up from germline, CDR1 is LGHDT and CDR2 is YNNKEL (reference sequence). This CDR3 comprises 13 residues. The V and J ends lost 5 bases and 6 bases respectively, with 14 bases between them. The CDR3 sequence: CASSEGDLREQYF. The DNA for the CDR3 is TGTGCCAGCAGCGAAGGGGACCTGCGCGAGCAGTACTTC.

This clonotype was detected many times. V usage is TRBV5-1 and J usage is TRBJ1-1, with a possible D match to TRBD1 (5 bases). Germline loops: CDR1 SGHRS, CDR2 YFSETQ. CDR3 length: 14 residues. The V gene lost 4 bases and the J gene lost 2 bases, with 12 bases spanning the gap. CDR3 sequence: CASSALRDNTEAFF. The CDR3 nucleotides read TGCGCCAGCAGCGCCCTACGGGACAACACTGAAGCTTTCTTT.

The genes are TRBV14 and TRBJ1-1; D is undetermined. Germline V gives CDR1 SGHDN, CDR2 FVKESK. Trimming shortened V by 7 bases and J by 1 base, and 13 bases separated the two germline ends. CDR3 length equals 14 residues. CDR3 amino acids: CASIHVGRNTEAFF. In DNA form, the CDR3 reads TGTGCCAGCATCCATGTGGGGAGGAACACTGAAGCTTTCTTT.

There are many counts of this clonotype. The chain links TRBV5-1 to TRBJ2-1; a weak D match, TRBD1 (6 bases). Trimming stripped 4 bases from V and 4 bases from J, with 15 bases between. From germline, CDR1 is SGHRS and CDR2 YFSETQ. There are 15 residues in the CDR3. The CDR3 bases are TGCGCCAGCAGCGCTGGGACATTGATTTACAATGAGCAGTTCTTC. Translation gives CASSAGTLIYNEQFF.

This clonotype was detected a few times. The chain joins TRBV12-3 or TRBV12-4 to TRBJ2-6; 13 bases fit TRBD2. CDR3 size: 19 residues. The junction had 10 bases not matched to a gene; V was cut back by 6 bases and J by 2 bases. The chain's CDR3 is CASRGPGLAGRPGANVLTF. For the CDR3, the DNA is TGTGCCAGCAGGGGTCCGGGACTAGCGGGAAGACCTGGGGCCAACGTCCTGACTTTC.

This clonotype was observed once. This could be a read error, since a much larger clone is one nucleotide away. The V call is TRBV2, the J call TRBJ2-6; no firm D call. Per germline, CDR1 SNHLY and CDR2 FYNNEI. This CDR3 contains 16 residues. V was pared by 7 bases and J by 0 bases, with 13 bases between. The CDR3: CASTLARYSGANVLTF. Written as DNA, the CDR3 is TGTGCCAGCACTCTCGCGAGGTACTCTGGGGCCAACGTCCTGACTTTC.

This clonotype occurred many times. This rearrangement joins TRBV4-2 to TRBJ2-5, with 7 bases fitting TRBD1. V trimming: 1 base; J trimming: 2 bases; junction bases outside the gene matches: 4. This CDR3 comprises 15 residues. Germline V gene sequence: CDR1 LGHNA, CDR2 YNFKEQ. The CDR3 spells CASSQGPTGQETQYF. CDR3 bases: TGTGCCAGCAGCCAAGGCCCGACAGGGCAAGAGACCCAGTACTTC.

This clonotype appeared many times. The chain recombines TRBV20-1 with TRBJ2-5; no clear D. CDR3 size: 11 residues. V lost 4 bases and J 5 bases, leaving 8 bases between the germline ends. Germline values: CDR1 DFQATT, CDR2 SNEGSKA (reference sequence). The CDR3: CSAKLVETQYF. CDR3 sequence (DNA): TGCAGTGCTAAGCTAGTTGAGACCCAGTACTTC.

The genes are TRBV15 and TRBJ2-1; 9 bases agree with TRBD1. The CDR3 loop spans 17 amino acids. Trimming took 2 bases from V and 11 from J; bases not matched to a gene: 16. CDR1 is LNHNV, CDR2 YYDKDF, per germline (reference sequence). The CDR3, as DNA: TGTGCCACCAGCAGACCTAAGGACGGACAGGGGCACGGGAAGCAGTTCTTC. This codes for CATSRPKDGQGHGKQFF.

There are many counts of this clonotype. The chain combines TRBV9 with TRBJ2-1, with D unclear. The V and J ends lost 3 bases and 4 bases respectively, with 5 bases between them. The CDR3 spans 12 residues. Looked up from germline, CDR1 is SGDLS and CDR2 is YYNGEE. The CDR3 nucleotides read TGTGCCAGCAGCGGGAATTACAATGAGCAGTTCTTC. It translates to CASSGNYNEQFF.

The chain is built from TRBV12-3 or TRBV12-4 and TRBJ1-1; 8 bases fit TRBD1. This CDR3 is 16 amino acids long. V lost 5 bases and J lost 0; bases outside the gene matches: 8. Written as DNA, the CDR3 is TGTGCCAGCAGTCCGGGGCAGGGGGCTTTGAACACTGAAGCTTTCTTT. Residues: CASSPGQGALNTEAFF.

The table lists this clonotype with many counts. The chain joins TRBV2 to TRBJ2-3; D is possibly TRBD1 or TRBD2 (5 bases each). This CDR3 has 15 amino acids. Germline V gene lookup returns CDR1 SNHLY and CDR2 FYNNEI. Trimming pared 2 bases from V and 2 bases from J, leaving 11 bases between. The CDR3 is CASSEWGTYTDTQYF. For the CDR3, the DNA is TGTGCCAGCAGTGAATGGGGGACCTACACAGATACGCAGTATTTT.

As concerns this clonotype: A read error may produce the germline difference seen at one junction end. The chain is built from TRBV20-1 and TRBJ2-3; 7 bases match TRBD2. The CDR3 loop spans 19 amino acids. Germline V lookup: CDR1 DFQATT, CDR2 SNEGSKA (reference sequence). Written as DNA, the CDR3 is TGCTGTGCTAGAGATCCGGGCTTAGCGGGCTACGTCGTCGCAGATACGCAGTATTTT. Translation gives CCARDPGLAGYVVADTQYF.

This clonotype was counted ten times or more. The chain carries TRBV28 and TRBJ1-2; 7 positions agree with TRBD1. CDR1 MDHEN and CDR2 SYDVKM come from the germline V gene. The CDR3 covers 14 residues. The V segment lost 8 bases and the J segment 0 bases; nucleotides outside the gene matches: 6. In nucleotides, the CDR3 is TGTGCCAGCCTGGACAGGTTGGCTAACTATGGCTACACCTTC. Residues: CASLDRLANYGYTF.

In this sample, this clonotype turned up many times. The chain couples TRBV11-2 to TRBJ2-7, with D possibly being TRBD2 (5 bases). This CDR3 has 13 residues. Trimming left V 5 bases short and J 4 bases short, with 12 bases between. In germline, CDR1 is SGHAT, CDR2 FQNNGV. In DNA form, the CDR3 reads TGTGCCAGCAGCGTAGGACTGAATTACGAGCAGTACTTC. Its translation: CASSVGLNYEQYF.

Ten or more counts support this clonotype. The chain carries TRBV4-1 and TRBJ2-1; D may correspond to TRBD1 or TRBD2 (5 bases each). The CDR3 has 14 residues. Germline values: CDR1 MGHRA, CDR2 YSYEKL. The ends were cut back, 1 base at V and 5 bases at J, with 9 bases in the middle. This CDR3 reads CASSQVVGDNEQFF. CDR3 nucleotide sequence: TGCGCCAGCAGCCAAGTTGTGGGGGACAATGAGCAGTTCTTC.

At least ten counts were recorded for this clonotype. The chain combines TRBV20-1 with TRBJ1-2; D is unclear. The CDR3 runs to 16 residues. Germline V gene sequence: CDR1 DFQATT, CDR2 SNEGSKA (reference sequence). The V gene lost 5 bases and the J gene lost 1 base, with 20 bases spanning the gap. In nucleotides, the CDR3 is TGCAGTGCTTCTTCAAACGGACGGTTCCTTAACTATGGCTACACCTTC. Translation gives CSASSNGRFLNYGYTF.